The clone carrying this T cell receptor (beta chain) has at least ten counts. The antigen is undetermined. The data stem from a study of post-analysis software for immune sequencing data. For the study at large: Progressive-relapsing, secondary progressive and relapsing-remitting multiple sclerosis were among the disease courses included.

Every TCR beta cDNA library bore unique molecular identifiers. Input of about 1 to 11 million T cells yielded 400,000 to 550,000 cDNA molecules. Using its own MiXCR run on the PCR reads, TCRdb lists one record per CDR3 protein. The table includes 150,000 to 200,000 distinct CDR3 sequences, over 25% detected once. In germline, CDR1 is MDHEN, CDR2 SYDVKM. The ends lost 9 bases at V and 4 bases at J; junction bases unmatched: 6. This CDR3 comprises 14 residues. Study-wide results and caveats: Among multiple sclerosis patients, normalized Chao1 diversity was significantly below that of controls. Strong same-batch co-clustering of samples appeared with F measure clustering. TRBV segments more frequent in patients than in controls numbered several and included TRBV5-6, TRBV5-1 and TRBV20-1.

The chain has TRBV28 and TRBJ2-1; TRBD2 aligns across 10 bases. This clonotype was sampled from a girl aged 10-17 years with multiple sclerosis. The sample comprised blood. The CDR3 protein is CASIWTSGYNEQFF. CDR3 bases: TGTGCCAGTATCTGGACTAGCGGTTACAATGAGCAGTTCTTC.